The present T cell receptor beta chain was sequenced within a study of cytomegalovirus exposure and HLA in healthy donors. Use of 60 Vbeta and 13 Jbeta primers characterized the PCR. Sequenced by immunoSEQ multiplex PCR; TCRdb stores in-frame clones only, minus some. Of 100,000 to 150,000 clones in the sample, 82% were seen once. As regards this clone: Antigen specificity is unknown.

Findings and caveats of the study: As a later analysis showed, several of the most significant clusters appeared to be linked to common viral pathogens. Association of a missense DCLRE1C variant with TCR beta V- and J-gene trimming was reported in a later analysis.

The sequenced sample consisted of PBMCs. This TCR came from a male donor in good health and CMV-seropositive.

The CDR3 DNA follows: TGTGCCAGCAGCTTGGGGGACAGCTTCATGAACACTGAAGCTTTCTTT. As protein: CASSLGDSFMNTEAFF. V is TRBV7-2 and J is TRBJ1-1; 7 bases match TRBD1. The J segment lost 0 bases and the V segment lost 3 bases, leaving 7 bases of the junction unmatched. This CDR3 contains 16 residues. CDR1 is SGHTA and CDR2 is FQGNSA in the germline V gene.